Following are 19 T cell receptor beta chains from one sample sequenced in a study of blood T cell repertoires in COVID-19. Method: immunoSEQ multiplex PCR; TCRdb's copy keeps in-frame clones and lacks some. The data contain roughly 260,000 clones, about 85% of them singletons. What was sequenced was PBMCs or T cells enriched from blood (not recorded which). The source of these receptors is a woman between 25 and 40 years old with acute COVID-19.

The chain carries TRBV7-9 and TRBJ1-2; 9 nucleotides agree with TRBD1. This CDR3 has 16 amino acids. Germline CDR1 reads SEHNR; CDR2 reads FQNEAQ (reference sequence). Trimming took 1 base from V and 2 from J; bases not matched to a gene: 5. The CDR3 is CASSLEVGQGNYGYTF. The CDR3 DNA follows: TGTGCCAGCAGCTTAGAGGTGGGACAGGGCAACTATGGCTACACCTTC.

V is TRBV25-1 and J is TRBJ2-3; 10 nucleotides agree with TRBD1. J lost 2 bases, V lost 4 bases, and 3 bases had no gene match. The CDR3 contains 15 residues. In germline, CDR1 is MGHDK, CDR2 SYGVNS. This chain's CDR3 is CASSAGQGPTDTQYF. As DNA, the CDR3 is TGTGCCAGCAGTGCGGGACAGGGGCCCACAGATACGCAGTATTTT. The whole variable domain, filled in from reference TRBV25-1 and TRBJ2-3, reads EADIYQTPRYLVIGTGKKITLECSQTMGHDKMYWYQQDPGMELHLIHYSYGVNSTEKGDLSSESTVSRIRTEHFPLTLESARPSHTSQYLCASSAGQGPTDTQYFGPGTRLTVL.

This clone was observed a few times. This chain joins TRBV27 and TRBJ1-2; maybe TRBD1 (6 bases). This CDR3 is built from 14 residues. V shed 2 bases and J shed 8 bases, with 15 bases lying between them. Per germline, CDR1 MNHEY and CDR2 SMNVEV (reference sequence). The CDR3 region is CASSLRRGEEGYTF. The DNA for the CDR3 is TGTGCCAGCAGTTTACGCAGGGGTGAGGAAGGCTACACCTTC.

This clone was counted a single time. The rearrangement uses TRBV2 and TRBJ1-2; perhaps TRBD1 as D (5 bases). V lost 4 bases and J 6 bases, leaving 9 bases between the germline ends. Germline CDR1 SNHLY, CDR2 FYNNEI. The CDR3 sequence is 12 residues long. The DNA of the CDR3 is TGTGCCAGCAGTGGGAGGGGCGATGGCTACACCTTC. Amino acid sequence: CASSGRGDGYTF.

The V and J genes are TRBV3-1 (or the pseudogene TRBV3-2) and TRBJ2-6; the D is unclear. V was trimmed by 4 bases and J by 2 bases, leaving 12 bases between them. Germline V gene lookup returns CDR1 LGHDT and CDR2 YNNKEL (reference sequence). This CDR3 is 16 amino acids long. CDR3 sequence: CASSPSASPGANVLTF. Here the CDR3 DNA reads TGTGCCAGCAGCCCCAGCGCCTCACCTGGGGCCAACGTCCTGACTTTC.

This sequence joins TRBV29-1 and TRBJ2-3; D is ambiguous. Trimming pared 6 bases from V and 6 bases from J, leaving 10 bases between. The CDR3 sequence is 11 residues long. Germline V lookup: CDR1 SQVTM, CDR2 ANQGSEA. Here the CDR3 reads CSVKRVDTQYF. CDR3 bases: TGCAGCGTCAAGCGAGTGGATACGCAGTATTTT.

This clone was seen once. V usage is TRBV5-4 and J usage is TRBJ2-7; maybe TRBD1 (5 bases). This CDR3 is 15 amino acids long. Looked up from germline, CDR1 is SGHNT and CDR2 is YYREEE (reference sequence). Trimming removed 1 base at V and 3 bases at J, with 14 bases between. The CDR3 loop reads CASSLHTPQGYEQYF. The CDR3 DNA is TGTGCCAGCAGCTTGCACACACCCCAGGGCTACGAGCAGTACTTC.

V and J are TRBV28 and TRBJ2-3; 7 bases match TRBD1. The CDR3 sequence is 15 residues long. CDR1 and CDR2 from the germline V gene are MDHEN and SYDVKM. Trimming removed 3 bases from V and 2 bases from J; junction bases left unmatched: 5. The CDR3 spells CASSFRDRDTDTQYF. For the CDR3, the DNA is TGTGCCAGCAGTTTTAGGGACAGAGACACAGATACGCAGTATTTT. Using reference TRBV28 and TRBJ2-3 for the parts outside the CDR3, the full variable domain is DVKVTQSSRYLVKRTGEKVFLECVQDMDHENMFWYRQDPGLGLRLIYFSYDVKMKEKGDIPEGYSVSREKKERFSLILESASTNQTSMYLCASSFRDRDTDTQYFGPGTRLTVL.

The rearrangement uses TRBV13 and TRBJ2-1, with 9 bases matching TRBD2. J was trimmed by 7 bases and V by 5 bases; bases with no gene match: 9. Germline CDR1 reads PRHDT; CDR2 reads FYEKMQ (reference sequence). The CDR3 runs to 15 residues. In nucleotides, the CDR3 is TGTGCCAGCAGCCTCCGCGCGGGGGGGCCGAATGAGCAGTTCTTC. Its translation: CASSLRAGGPNEQFF.

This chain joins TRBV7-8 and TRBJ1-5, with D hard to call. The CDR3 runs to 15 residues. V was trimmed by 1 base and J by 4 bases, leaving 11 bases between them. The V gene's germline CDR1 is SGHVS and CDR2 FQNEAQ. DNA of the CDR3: TGTGCCAGCAGCTTAGGAGCGCGAGAAAATCAGCCCCAGCATTTT. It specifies CASSLGARENQPQHF.

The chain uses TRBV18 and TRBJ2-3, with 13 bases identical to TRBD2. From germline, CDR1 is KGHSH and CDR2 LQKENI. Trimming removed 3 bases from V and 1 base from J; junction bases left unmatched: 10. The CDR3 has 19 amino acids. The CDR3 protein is CASSPLGLAGKMRTDTQYF. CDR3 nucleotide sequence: TGTGCCAGCTCACCGTTGGGACTAGCGGGAAAGATGCGCACAGATACGCAGTATTTT.

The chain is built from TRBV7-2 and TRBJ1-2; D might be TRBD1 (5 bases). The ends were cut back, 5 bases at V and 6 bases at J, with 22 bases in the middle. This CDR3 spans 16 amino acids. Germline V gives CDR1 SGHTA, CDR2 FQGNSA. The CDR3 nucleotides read TGTGCCAGCAGCACCCGAAATGGGCAGGGAAGGGATGGCTACACCTTC. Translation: CASSTRNGQGRDGYTF.

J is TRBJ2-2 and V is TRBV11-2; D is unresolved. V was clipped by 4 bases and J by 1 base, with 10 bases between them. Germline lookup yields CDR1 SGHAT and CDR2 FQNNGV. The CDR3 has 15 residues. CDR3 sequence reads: CASSSRGVNTGELFF. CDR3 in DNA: TGTGCCAGCAGCTCTCGCGGAGTGAACACCGGGGAGCTGTTTTTT.

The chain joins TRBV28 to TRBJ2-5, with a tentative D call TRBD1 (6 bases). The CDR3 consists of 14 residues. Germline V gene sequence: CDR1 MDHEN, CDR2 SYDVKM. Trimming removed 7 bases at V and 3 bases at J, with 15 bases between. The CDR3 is CASNPQGPEETQYF. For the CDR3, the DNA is TGTGCCAGCAATCCGCAGGGGCCTGAAGAGACCCAGTACTTC.

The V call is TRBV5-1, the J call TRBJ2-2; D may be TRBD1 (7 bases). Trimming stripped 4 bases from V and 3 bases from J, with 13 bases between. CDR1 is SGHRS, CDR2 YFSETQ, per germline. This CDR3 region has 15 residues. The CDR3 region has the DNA TGCGCCAGCAGCCGGAGGGGGCTGGACACCGGGGAGCTGTTTTTT. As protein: CASSRRGLDTGELFF.

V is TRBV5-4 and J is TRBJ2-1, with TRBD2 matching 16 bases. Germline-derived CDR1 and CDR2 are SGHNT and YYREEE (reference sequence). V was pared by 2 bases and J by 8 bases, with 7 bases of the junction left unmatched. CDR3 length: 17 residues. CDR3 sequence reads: CASSFLPGTSGGDEQFF. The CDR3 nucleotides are TGTGCCAGCAGCTTCTTGCCAGGGACTAGCGGGGGGGATGAGCAGTTCTTC.

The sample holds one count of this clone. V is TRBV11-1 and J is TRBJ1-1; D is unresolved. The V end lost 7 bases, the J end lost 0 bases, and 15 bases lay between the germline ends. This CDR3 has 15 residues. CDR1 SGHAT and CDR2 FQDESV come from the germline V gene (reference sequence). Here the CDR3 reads CASTPSGSMNTEAFF. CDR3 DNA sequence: TGTGCCAGCACCCCTAGCGGGAGTATGAACACTGAAGCTTTCTTT.

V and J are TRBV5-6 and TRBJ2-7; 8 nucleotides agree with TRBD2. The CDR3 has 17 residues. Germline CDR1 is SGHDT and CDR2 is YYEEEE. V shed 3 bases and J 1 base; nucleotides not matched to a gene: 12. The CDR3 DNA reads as TGTGCCAGCAGCTCCCTATGGAGCGGGAGTCAGTCCTACGAGCAGTACTTC. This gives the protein CASSSLWSGSQSYEQYF.

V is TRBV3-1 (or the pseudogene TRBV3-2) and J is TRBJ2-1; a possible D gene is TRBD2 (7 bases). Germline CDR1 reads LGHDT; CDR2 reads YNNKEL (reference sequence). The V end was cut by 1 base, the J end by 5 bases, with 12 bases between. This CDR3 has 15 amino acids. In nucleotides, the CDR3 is TGTGCCAGCAGCCAAGTGGGGGGGGCTCACAATGAGCAGTTCTTC. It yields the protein CASSQVGGAHNEQFF.